These T cell receptor beta chains were read from a single sample in a study of cytotoxic CD8 clonotypes in ibrutinib-treated CLL. The repertoire was sequenced with immunoSEQ multiplex PCR; TCRdb's copy has only in-frame clones and lacks some. The sample includes under 200,000 clones, roughly four fifths of them seen just once. The material sequenced was PBMCs, taken after 24 months of ibrutinib treatment. The origin of the receptors is a human donor with chronic lymphocytic leukemia. CDR3s include the opening cysteine and the closing phenylalanine or tryptophan. D genes are given only for firm matches. Clone size, where shown, is once, few, many, or a class for clones that have expanded.

clone_size,d_call,v_call,j_call,cdr3_aa,cdr3_nt
.,TRBD2,TRBV18,TRBJ2-5,CASSPMSGRETQYF,TGTGCCAGCTCACCAATGAGCGGGAGGGAGACCCAGTACTTC
few,TRBD1,TRBV6-6,TRBJ1-4,CASSYGQGGEKLFF,TGTGCCAGCAGTTACGGACAGGGGGGCGAAAAACTGTTTTTT
.,.,TRBV5-1,TRBJ2-2,CASSLYIAASTGELFF,TGCGCCAGCAGCTTGTATATAGCGGCAAGCACCGGGGAGCTGTTTTTT
.,.,TRBV9,TRBJ2-5,CASSVGGAQETQYF,TGTGCCAGCAGCGTAGGCGGGGCCCAAGAGACCCAGTACTTC
.,.,TRBV4-3,TRBJ1-5,CASSQGLNQPQHF,TGCGCCAGCAGCCAGGGTCTCAATCAGCCCCAGCATTTT
once,.,TRBV5-1,TRBJ1-1,CASSLVGVEAFF,TGCGCCAGCAGCTTGGTAGGGGTTGAAGCTTTCTTT
.,.,TRBV2,TRBJ2-1,CASFGGAGSPHEQFF,TGTGCCAGCTTTGGGGGAGCGGGTTCCCCCCATGAGCAGTTCTTC
.,.,TRBV10-3,TRBJ2-7,CAISESGSRGEQYF,TGTGCCATCAGTGAGTCCGGAAGCCGGGGCGAGCAGTACTTC
.,.,TRBV6-5,TRBJ1-1,CASSYGGTRRDTEAFF,TGTGCCAGCAGTTATGGAGGGACGAGGCGAGACACTGAAGCTTTCTTT
.,.,TRBV18,TRBJ1-3,CASSPWDIGNTIYF,TGTGCCAGCTCACCATGGGACATAGGAAACACCATATATTTT
many,TRBD2,TRBV27,TRBJ2-7,CASSSPGGNEQYF,TGTGCCAGCAGTTCCCCGGGAGGGAACGAGCAGTACTTC
.,.,TRBV6-4,TRBJ1-1,CASSRGGLNTEAFF,TGTGCCAGCAGTCGGGGCGGACTGAACACTGAAGCTTTCTTT
many,.,TRBV19,TRBJ1-5,CASGILGNQPQHF,TGTGCCAGCGGGATCCTTGGGAATCAGCCCCAGCATTTT
.,.,TRBV4-3,TRBJ1-6,CASSQGWSREGSPLHF,TGCGCCAGCAGCCAAGGGTGGAGCAGGGAGGGATCACCCCTCCACTTT
many,.,TRBV6-5,TRBJ2-7,CASSYSVGSYEQYF,TGTGCCAGCAGTTACTCGGTCGGATCCTACGAGCAGTACTTC
once,TRBD1,TRBV6-5,TRBJ1-2,CASSYTDRGPAGYTF,TGTGCCAGCAGTTACACGGACAGGGGGCCGGCTGGCTACACCTTC
.,TRBD2,TRBV27,TRBJ2-1,CASRQSGTSGLFYNEQFF,TGTGCCAGCAGACAGAGCGGGACTAGCGGGTTGTTCTACAATGAGCAGTTCTTC
.,.,TRBV28,TRBJ2-7,CASRSSSYEQYF,TGTGCCAGCAGGTCGAGCTCCTACGAGCAGTACTTC
once,.,TRBV19,TRBJ1-5,CASSREGLNNQPQHF,TGTGCCAGTAGCAGGGAGGGTCTTAACAATCAGCCCCAGCATTTT
.,.,TRBV5-4,TRBJ2-7,CASSFSSYEQYF,TGTGCCAGCAGCTTCAGCTCCTACGAGCAGTACTTC
.,.,TRBV2,TRBJ1-1,CASTINTEAFF,TGTGCCAGCACCATCAACACTGAAGCTTTCTTT
.,.,TRBV4-3,TRBJ2-1,CASSGSLAPYNEQFF,TGCGCCAGCAGCGGGAGTTTAGCGCCATACAATGAGCAGTTCTTC
.,.,TRBV11-2,TRBJ2-2,CASSSSGLNTGELFF,TGTGCCAGCAGCTCAAGTGGGTTGAACACCGGGGAGCTGTTTTTT